These 24 T cell receptor beta chains originate from one sample sequenced in a study of CD8 T cells in Susac syndrome. After extraction with the RNeasy kit, about 0.5 to 1 ug of the RNA was reverse transcribed using random hexamers. One entry per CDR3 protein results from TCRdb running MiXCR on the immunoSEQ multiplex PCR reads. Among 180,000 or so distinct CDR3 sequences, roughly 96% were seen once, and the ten largest hold 0.093%. Material for sequencing was CD4+ T cells from PBMCs. The receptor source for this set is a human donor with multiple sclerosis.

This chain connects TRBV24-1 to TRBJ2-6, with a weak D call TRBD1 (5 bases). Trimming took off 5 bases at V and 4 bases at J, with 11 bases between the two ends. This CDR3 is 15 amino acids long. Germline CDR1 is KGHDR and CDR2 is SFDVKD. CDR3 in amino acids: CATSVTGDGANVLTF. The CDR3 region has the DNA TGTGCCACCAGTGTCACAGGCGACGGGGCCAACGTCCTGACTTTC.

The chain recombines TRBV6-5 with TRBJ1-1; D possibly corresponds to TRBD1 (6 bases). The CDR3 covers 15 residues. In germline, CDR1 is MNHEY, CDR2 SVGAGI. V lost 2 bases to trimming and J lost 0 bases, with 10 bases between them. CDR3: CASSYGGPVNTEAFF. CDR3 coding DNA: TGTGCCAGCAGTTACGGGGGCCCGGTGAACACTGAAGCTTTCTTT.

This rearrangement joins TRBV5-4 to TRBJ2-7; 12 bases fit TRBD2. Unmatched junction bases numbered 4, after V lost 0 bases and J lost 6 bases. Germline V gene lookup returns CDR1 SGHNT and CDR2 YYREEE (reference sequence). CDR3 size: 15 residues. The CDR3 sequence: CASSLGLAGVLEQYF. Here the CDR3 DNA reads TGTGCCAGCAGCTTGGGACTAGCGGGAGTCCTCGAGCAGTACTTC.

The chain has TRBV29-1 and TRBJ2-2; 13 nucleotides line up with TRBD2. From germline, CDR1 is SQVTM and CDR2 ANQGSEA. The CDR3 contains 15 residues. The V and J ends lost 7 bases and 6 bases, in that order; junction bases with no gene match: 8. The CDR3 is CSAGGLAGEAGELFF. In DNA form, the CDR3 reads TGCAGCGCCGGCGGACTAGCGGGAGAGGCCGGGGAGCTGTTTTTT.

This clonotype is a singleton in its sample. The CDR3 region is CAISDPENYGYTF. The CDR3 DNA is TGTGCCATCAGTGATCCAGAAAACTATGGCTACACCTTC. The chain employs TRBV10-3 and TRBJ1-2; the D is unclear. Germline loops: CDR1 ENHRY, CDR2 SYGVKD. The CDR3 has 13 residues. Trimming took off 3 bases at V and 2 bases at J, with 7 bases between the two ends.

In this sample, this clonotype turned up once. CDR3 bases: TGTGCCAGCAGCCGCCGGGACTCTAACTATGGCTACACCTTC. This codes for CASSRRDSNYGYTF. The chain uses TRBV3-1 and TRBJ1-2; weak D call: TRBD1 (5 bases). CDR3 size: 14 residues. The germline V and J ends were trimmed by 4 bases and 0 bases, with 9 bases remaining between them. Germline CDR1 LGHDT, CDR2 YNNKEL (reference sequence).

The chain uses TRBV10-3 and TRBJ2-7; 9 nucleotides align to TRBD1. Germline V CDR1 and CDR2: ENHRY, SYGVKD. Trimming cost V 11 bases and J 7 bases; bases outside gene matches: 3. The CDR3 covers 10 residues. This CDR3 reads CARGTGEQYF. The DNA of the CDR3 is TGTGCCCGTGGGACAGGGGAGCAGTACTTC.

The chain carries TRBV27 and TRBJ2-3; TRBD2 matches at 14 bases. The CDR3 length is 18 residues. CDR1 and CDR2 (germline): MNHEY, SMNVEV (reference sequence). V lost 4 bases and J lost 7; bases outside the gene matches: 13. CDR3 nucleotide sequence: TGTGCCAGCAGTTCCCTGGGACTAGCGGGGGAAGGGGCTTATACGCAGTATTTT. It encodes CASSSLGLAGEGAYTQYF.

The CDR3 is CASSSGSEGEQYF. The CDR3 DNA is TGTGCCAGCAGTTCAGGGTCCGAGGGCGAGCAGTACTTC. The chain has TRBV6-7 and TRBJ2-7; the D call may be TRBD1 or TRBD2 (5 bases each). TRBV6-7 is recorded as an ORF, its role being uncertain. Trimming shortened V by 4 bases and J by 6 bases, and 13 bases separated the two germline ends. The CDR3 totals 13 residues.

This CDR3 reads CASSSRAGGAYEQYF. Written as DNA, the CDR3 is TGTGCCAGCAGTTCCCGAGCGGGGGGGGCCTACGAGCAGTACTTC. This chain links TRBV12-3 or TRBV12-4 with TRBJ2-7, with 10 nucleotides matching TRBD2. The CDR3 totals 15 residues. V gave up 4 bases and J gave up 2 bases; unmatched junction bases: 5.

The rearrangement joins TRBV13 to TRBJ1-2; D remains unclear. CDR1 and CDR2 (germline): PRHDT, FYEKMQ (reference sequence). V lost 5 bases, J lost 8 bases, and 12 bases lay in between. CDR3 length: 12 amino acids. CDR3 bases: TGTGCCAGCAGCAAGTCCCGGGGAGGCTACACCTTC. This codes for CASSKSRGGYTF. The whole variable domain, filled in from reference TRBV13 and TRBJ1-2, reads AAGVIQSPRHLIKEKRETATLKCYPIPRHDTVYWYQQGPGQDPQFLISFYEKMQSDKGSIPDRFSAQQFSDYHSELNMSSLELGDSALYFCASSKSRGGYTFGSGTRLTVV.

This chain joins TRBV25-1 and TRBJ2-7; no definite D call. This CDR3 is built from 14 residues. V lost 0 bases and J lost 4, with 10 bases in between. CDR1 and CDR2 (germline): MGHDK, SYGVNS. Written as DNA, the CDR3 is TGTGCCAGCAGTGAATACAAGGGAAGGTACGAGCAGTACTTC. Residues: CASSEYKGRYEQYF.

This clonotype was seen just once. This sequence joins TRBV9 and TRBJ2-7, with unresolved D. Trimming stripped 4 bases from V and 6 bases from J, with 26 bases between. The CDR3 loop spans 17 amino acids. Per germline, CDR1 SGDLS and CDR2 YYNGEE. The CDR3 here is CASSRTPADPPRLEQYF. CDR3 bases: TGTGCCAGCAGCCGGACCCCGGCGGACCCACCCCGGCTCGAGCAGTACTTC.

The gene calls are TRBV20-1 and TRBJ2-3; TRBD2 might be the D (7 bases). The CDR3 loop spans 14 amino acids. Looked up from germline, CDR1 is DFQATT and CDR2 is SNEGSKA (reference sequence). The ends were cut back, 5 bases at V and 0 bases at J, with 12 bases in the middle. The CDR3 nucleotides are TGCAGTGCTCGAGCGGGACATAGCACAGATACGCAGTATTTT. It translates to CSARAGHSTDTQYF.

In DNA form, the CDR3 reads TGTGCCAGCACCGATCGGGGGACAGGGAACACCGGGGAGCTGTTTTTT. This translates into CASTDRGTGNTGELFF. The V call is TRBV2, the J call TRBJ2-2; 8 positions match TRBD1. With V trimmed by 7 bases and J by 1 base, 8 bases remained unmatched. This CDR3 is built from 16 residues. The germline V gene has CDR1 SNHLY and CDR2 FYNNEI.

The chain joins TRBV9 to TRBJ1-3, with D maybe TRBD1 (5 bases). The CDR3 sequence is 16 residues long. The V gene lost 0 bases and the J gene lost 0 bases, with 10 bases spanning the gap. CDR1 SGDLS and CDR2 YYNGEE come from the germline V gene. CDR3 protein: CASSVGGGYSGNTIYF. DNA for the CDR3: TGTGCCAGCAGCGTAGGGGGCGGCTACTCTGGAAACACCATATATTTT.

The CDR3 reads CSVVGEREQYF. In nucleotides, the CDR3 is TGCAGCGTTGTAGGAGAGCGCGAGCAGTACTTC. V gene TRBV29-1 combines with J gene TRBJ2-7; the D is unclear. Germline V lookup: CDR1 SQVTM, CDR2 ANQGSEA. This CDR3 contains 11 residues. Deletions cut 4 bases from V and 6 bases from J, with 10 bases between.

V is TRBV5-4 and J is TRBJ2-3; the D gene is possibly TRBD1 (8 bases). Germline V CDR1 and CDR2: SGHNT, YYREEE (reference sequence). Trimming shortened V by 0 bases and J by 2 bases, and 19 bases separated the two germline ends. The CDR3 extends over 18 amino acids. CDR3 nucleotides: TGTGCCAGCAGCTTGGCAGGGGGCGGCGGGGGCCCCACAGATACGCAGTATTTT. Translation: CASSLAGGGGGPTDTQYF.

The gene calls are TRBV5-1 and TRBJ2-1; TRBD1 matches at 7 bases. After removal of 4 bases from V and 5 bases from J, the junction contained 6 bases not matched to a gene. Germline V gene sequence: CDR1 SGHRS, CDR2 YFSETQ. The CDR3 runs 14 residues. The CDR3 here is CASSLGDSNNEQFF. DNA for the CDR3: TGCGCCAGCAGCCTCGGGGACAGTAACAATGAGCAGTTCTTC.

The DNA of the CDR3 is TGCGCCAGCAGCGGAGGGGCCTACAAGACTAGCGGTGCGCAGTATTTT. Its translation is CASSGGAYKTSGAQYF. This chain connects TRBV5-1 to TRBJ2-3; 9 positions match TRBD2. CDR1 SGHRS and CDR2 YFSETQ come from the germline V gene. Germline trimming cut 4 bases from V and 10 bases from J; bases unmatched to any gene: 16. CDR3 size: 16 residues. Using reference TRBV5-1 and TRBJ2-3 for the parts outside the CDR3, the full variable domain is KAGVTQTPRYLIKTRGQQVTLSCSPISGHRSVSWYQQTPGQGLQFLFEYFSETQRNKGNFPGRFSGRQFSNSRSEMNVSTLELGDSALYLCASSGGAYKTSGAQYFGPGTRLTVL.

The chain combines TRBV29-1 with TRBJ1-2; 10 bases agree with TRBD1. CDR1 is SQVTM, CDR2 ANQGSEA, per germline. The CDR3 spans 12 residues. After removal of 6 bases from V and 4 bases from J, the junction contained 2 bases not matched to a gene. The CDR3 DNA sequence: TGCAGCGTGGGACAGGGGATCTATGGCTACACCTTC. This sequence encodes CSVGQGIYGYTF. Based on the CDR3 plus reference TRBV29-1 and TRBJ1-2, the full variable domain is SAVISQKPSRDICQRGTSLTIQCQVDSQVTMMFWYRQQPGQSLTLIATANQGSEATYESGFVIDKFPISRPNLTFSTLTVSNMSPEDSSIYLCSVGQGIYGYTFGSGTRLTVV.

The chain combines TRBV5-1 with TRBJ2-5; D remains unclear. The CDR3 covers 14 residues. V dropped 2 bases and J dropped 7 bases, with 15 bases sitting between them. CDR1 is SGHRS, CDR2 YFSETQ, per germline. CDR3 sequence: CASSLTTSSVTQYF. CDR3 DNA: TGCGCCAGCAGCTTAACTACCTCCAGTGTGACCCAGTACTTC.

The chain employs TRBV9 and TRBJ2-3; D assignment may be TRBD1 or TRBD2 (5 bases each). The CDR3 has 16 residues. CDR1 is SGDLS, CDR2 YYNGEE, per germline. V was clipped by 0 bases and J by 8 bases, with 19 bases between them. The CDR3 loop is CASSVGDVRPLSTQYF. CDR3 nucleotide sequence: TGTGCCAGCAGCGTAGGGGACGTAAGGCCGTTGAGTACGCAGTATTTT.

This chain links TRBV18 with TRBJ2-1; no definite D call. Trimming shortened V by 4 bases and J by 0 bases, and 7 bases separated the two germline ends. CDR1 is KGHSH, CDR2 LQKENI, per germline. This CDR3 region has 14 residues. DNA of the CDR3: TGTGCCAGCTCACAATCTAGCTCCTACAATGAGCAGTTCTTC. Translated, it gives CASSQSSSYNEQFF.